Each of the 18 T cell receptor beta chains below was sequenced from the same sample in a study of blood T cell repertoires in COVID-19. Profiling relied on immunoSEQ multiplex PCR, and the TCRdb table lists in-frame clones only, not all of them. The sample has fewer than 250,000 clones, under 90% seen once. Sequencing was carried out using PBMCs or T cells enriched from blood (not recorded which). These receptors were taken from a woman between 40 and 50 years old who had been exposed to COVID-19.

The chain has TRBV7-2 and TRBJ1-2, with D unclear. The CDR3 length is 16 residues. V gave up 1 base and J gave up 2 bases, with 14 bases separating them. Germline loops: CDR1 SGHTA, CDR2 FQGNSA. The CDR3 is CASSLGPGVGNYGYTF. CDR3 DNA sequence: TGTGCCAGCAGCTTAGGACCCGGGGTAGGCAACTATGGCTACACCTTC.

The chain carries TRBV3-1 (or the pseudogene TRBV3-2) and TRBJ2-7; D is uncertain. CDR3 length: 13 amino acids. Germline CDR1 reads LGHDT; CDR2 reads YNNKEL (reference sequence). Trimming pared 1 base from V and 1 base from J, leaving 5 bases between. In DNA, the CDR3 is TGTGCCAGCAGCCAAGGGCTGTCCTACGAGCAGTACTTC. It yields the protein CASSQGLSYEQYF.

V and J are TRBV2 and TRBJ1-2, with 8 bases identical to TRBD1. Trimming took 7 bases from V and 6 from J; bases not matched to a gene: 7. The CDR3 loop spans 13 amino acids. Germline assignment: CDR1 SNHLY and CDR2 FYNNEI. CDR3 in DNA: TGTGCCAGCAATGATGGACAGGGAAATGGCTACACCTTC. Translating it yields CASNDGQGNGYTF.

The V and J genes are TRBV7-2 and TRBJ2-3, with D unresolved. Germline V lookup: CDR1 SGHTA, CDR2 FQGNSA. The CDR3 is 15 amino acids. Deletions cut 1 base from V and 5 bases from J, with 13 bases between. Here the CDR3 DNA reads TGTGCCAGCAGCTTAGGCCTAGTAAATCGAGATACGCAGTATTTT. Residues: CASSLGLVNRDTQYF.

V gene TRBV7-9 combines with J gene TRBJ2-2; 11 bases fit TRBD1. The J segment lost 7 bases and the V segment lost 5 bases, leaving 6 bases of the junction unmatched. Germline lookup yields CDR1 SEHNR and CDR2 FQNEAQ (reference sequence). This CDR3 region has 15 residues. The CDR3 region is CASSPGTGGVGELFF. In DNA, the CDR3 is TGTGCCAGCAGCCCCGGGACAGGGGGTGTCGGGGAGCTGTTTTTT.

This chain connects TRBV29-1 to TRBJ2-1; no clear D gene. This CDR3 region has 13 residues. Trimming pared 3 bases from V and 6 bases from J, leaving 12 bases between. Germline CDR1 reads SQVTM; CDR2 reads ANQGSEA. The CDR3 reads CSVERQASNEQFF. For the CDR3, the DNA is TGCAGCGTTGAGCGTCAGGCATCCAATGAGCAGTTCTTC.

The rearrangement uses TRBV30 and TRBJ2-1; TRBD1 might be the D (5 bases). The germline V gene has CDR1 GTSNPN and CDR2 SVGIG (reference sequence). V was clipped by 4 bases and J by 5 bases, with 15 bases between them. The CDR3 sequence is 14 residues long. CDR3 coding DNA: TGTGCCTGGACGAACTCCGGACATGACAATGAGCAGTTCTTC. This sequence encodes CAWTNSGHDNEQFF.

This clone is a singleton in its sample. V gene TRBV7-3 combines with J gene TRBJ2-3; 8 nucleotides match TRBD2. The CDR3 runs 15 residues. The V gene end was trimmed by 4 bases and the J gene end by 0 bases; junction bases not matched to a gene: 3. Germline V lookup: CDR1 SGHTA, CDR2 FQGTGA. Written as DNA, the CDR3 is TGTGCCAGCAGCTCCCGGGGGGGAAGCACAGATACGCAGTATTTT. It encodes CASSSRGGSTDTQYF.

The chain carries TRBV5-6 and TRBJ1-1, with 8 positions matching TRBD1. The CDR3 is 14 residues long. The germline V gene has CDR1 SGHDT and CDR2 YYEEEE. J was trimmed by 3 bases and V by 3 bases; bases with no gene match: 4. In nucleotides, the CDR3 is TGTGCCAGCAGCTGGTACAGGGGGGACACTGAAGCTTTCTTT. Residues: CASSWYRGDTEAFF. Full variable domain (rest looked up from reference TRBV5-6 and TRBJ1-1): DAGVTQSPTHLIKTRGQQVTLRCSPKSGHDTVSWYQQALGQGPQFIFQYYEEEERQRGNFPDRFSGHQFPNYSSELNVNALLLGDSALYLCASSWYRGDTEAFFGQGTRLTVV.

This clone was seen repeatedly, ten times or more. The chain has TRBV4-1 and TRBJ2-1; D is unclear. This CDR3 is built from 14 residues. Deletions cut 5 bases from V and 1 base from J, with 9 bases between. Germline lookup yields CDR1 MGHRA and CDR2 YSYEKL. DNA of the CDR3: TGCGCCAGCAGCGATAGAGCGTCCTACAATGAGCAGTTCTTC. Amino acid sequence: CASSDRASYNEQFF.

The V and J genes are TRBV9 and TRBJ2-1; 10 bases are shared with TRBD2. The CDR3 spans 15 residues. Losses at the gene ends were 0 bases for V and 8 bases for J; bases not matched to a gene: 5. Germline V gene data show CDR1 as SGDLS and CDR2 as YYNGEE. The CDR3 DNA follows: TGTGCCAGCAGCGTAGCCGGTGGACTAGCGGATGAGCAGTTCTTC. Amino acids: CASSVAGGLADEQFF.

This clone was recorded once. This chain joins TRBV18 and TRBJ1-5; 10 nucleotides align to TRBD1. The length of the CDR3 is 17 residues. V dropped 3 bases and J dropped 2; count of bases not matched to a gene: 7. CDR1 is KGHSH and CDR2 is LQKENI in the germline V gene. The CDR3 DNA reads TGTGCCAGCTCACCTGACCTCGGACAGGGGGGCAATCAGCCCCAGCATTTT. Its protein is CASSPDLGQGGNQPQHF.

The chain is built from TRBV3-1 (or the pseudogene TRBV3-2) and TRBJ1-1; no firm D call. The ends were cut back, 1 base at V and 0 bases at J, with 12 bases in the middle. CDR1 and CDR2 (germline): LGHDT, YNNKEL (reference sequence). The CDR3 sequence is 16 residues long. The CDR3 DNA reads TGTGCCAGCAGCCAAGGGATCCGGGAGGTGAACACTGAAGCTTTCTTT. This gives the protein CASSQGIREVNTEAFF.

The V call is TRBV7-9, the J call TRBJ1-5, with a possible D match to TRBD1 (6 bases). CDR1 and CDR2 from the germline V gene are SEHNR and FQNEAQ (reference sequence). This CDR3 region has 16 residues. V gave up 5 bases and J gave up 0 bases, with 14 bases separating them. The CDR3 DNA follows: TGTGCCAGCAGCCCGGACAGAACCTATAGCAATCAGCCCCAGCATTTT. Protein: CASSPDRTYSNQPQHF.

This clone was found once. As DNA, the CDR3 is TGTGCCGCAGGAGATAACAGGGCAACTAATGAAAAACTGTTTTTT. Protein: CAAGDNRATNEKLFF. The chain recombines TRBV6-5 with TRBJ1-4; the D gene is possibly TRBD1 (6 bases). Germline CDR1 and CDR2: MNHEY and SVGAGI. The CDR3 totals 15 residues. V was pared by 11 bases and J by 0 bases, with 16 bases between.

The V gene is TRBV3-1 (or the pseudogene TRBV3-2), the J gene TRBJ1-1; TRBD1 agrees at 8 bases. The junction had 9 bases not matched to a gene; V was cut back by 4 bases and J by 5 bases. The CDR3 totals 15 residues. CDR1 and CDR2 (germline): LGHDT, YNNKEL (reference sequence). CDR3 DNA sequence: TGTGCCAGCAGCCGCGCAGGACAGGGACGGACTGAAGCTTTCTTT. The encoded protein is CASSRAGQGRTEAFF.

The V and J genes are TRBV28 and TRBJ1-1, with TRBD1 as a possible D gene (6 bases). The germline V gene encodes CDR1 MDHEN and CDR2 SYDVKM. Trimming stripped 3 bases from V and 2 bases from J, with 10 bases between. CDR3 length: 14 amino acids. This CDR3 reads CASSLGGGNTEAFF. The CDR3 nucleotides read TGTGCCAGCAGTTTGGGAGGGGGAAACACTGAAGCTTTCTTT.

The genes are TRBV5-4 and TRBJ2-6; 10 bases are shared with TRBD2. The V and J ends lost 6 bases and 4 bases, in that order; junction bases with no gene match: 13. Germline lookup yields CDR1 SGHNT and CDR2 YYREEE (reference sequence). This CDR3 spans 18 amino acids. In DNA form, the CDR3 reads TGTGCCAGCACCTTTGGGGCTAGCGGGGGCCGCGGGGCCAACGTCCTGACTTTC. Protein sequence: CASTFGASGGRGANVLTF.